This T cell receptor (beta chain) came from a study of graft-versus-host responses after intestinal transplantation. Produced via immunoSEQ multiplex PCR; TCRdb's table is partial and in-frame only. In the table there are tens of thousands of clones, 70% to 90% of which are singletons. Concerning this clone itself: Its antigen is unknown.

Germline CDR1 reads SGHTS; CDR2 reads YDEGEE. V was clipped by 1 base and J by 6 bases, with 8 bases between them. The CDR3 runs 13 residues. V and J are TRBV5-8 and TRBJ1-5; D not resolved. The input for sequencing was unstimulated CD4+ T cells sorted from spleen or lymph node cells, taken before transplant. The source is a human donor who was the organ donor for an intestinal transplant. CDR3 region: CASSLRGIQPQHF. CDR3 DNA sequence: TGTGCCAGCAGCTTGAGAGGGATTCAGCCCCAGCATTTT.